The rows below give T cell receptor beta chains drawn from one sample of a study of blood T cell repertoires in COVID-19. Generated by immunoSEQ multiplex PCR, the TCRdb table keeps only in-frame clones and is missing some. The table records fewer than 250,000 clones, roughly 90% of them present only once. The source material was PBMCs or T cells enriched from blood (not recorded which). These receptors were taken from a young woman who had recovered from COVID-19. Both conserved end residues are part of each CDR3. A D gene is named only where the DNA matches it firmly. Where a row states a size, it is once, few, many or the class of an expanded clone; other rows omit it.

J gene: TRBJ2-7
CDR3 length: 15
V gene: TRBV6-1
D gene: TRBD2
clone size: -
CDR3 DNA: TGTGCCAGCAGTGAAGAGGCGGGGGGGCCGGACGAGCAGTACTTC
CDR3 protein: CASSEEAGGPDEQYF

J gene: TRBJ1-5
CDR3 length: 18
V gene: TRBV21-1
D gene: -
clone size: -
CDR3 DNA: TGTGCCAGCAGCAAACAAACTCGCGCGGGGCCGGGCAATCAGCCCCAGCATTTT
CDR3 protein: CASSKQTRAGPGNQPQHF

J gene: TRBJ1-5
CDR3 length: 15
V gene: TRBV4-2
D gene: -
clone size: once
CDR3 DNA: TGTGCCAGCAGCCAAGATCGGGGGGGAGTACAGCCCCAGCATTTT
CDR3 protein: CASSQDRGGVQPQHF

J gene: TRBJ2-2
CDR3 length: 13
V gene: TRBV9
D gene: -
clone size: -
CDR3 DNA: TGTGCCAGCAGCGACCCCCGGACCGGGGAGCTGTTTTTT
CDR3 protein: CASSDPRTGELFF

J gene: TRBJ1-1
CDR3 length: 12
V gene: TRBV7-9
D gene: -
clone size: -
CDR3 DNA: TGTGCCAGCAGCTTGAGCGGATCTGAAGCTTTCTTT
CDR3 protein: CASSLSGSEAFF

J gene: TRBJ2-6
CDR3 length: 14
V gene: TRBV9
D gene: -
clone size: many
CDR3 DNA: TGTGCCAGCAGCGCTCGCTCTGGGGCCAACGTCCTGACTTTC
CDR3 protein: CASSARSGANVLTF

J gene: TRBJ1-5
CDR3 length: 16
V gene: TRBV4-1
D gene: -
clone size: -
CDR3 DNA: TGCGCCAGCAGCCAATTCCAGGGGAGATCCAATCAGCCCCAGCATTTT
CDR3 protein: CASSQFQGRSNQPQHF

J gene: TRBJ2-7
CDR3 length: 15
V gene: TRBV9
D gene: -
clone size: -
CDR3 DNA: TGTGCCAGCAGCGTAGACCCTAGTACCACCTACGAGCAGTACTTC
CDR3 protein: CASSVDPSTTYEQYF

J gene: TRBJ1-1
CDR3 length: 14
V gene: TRBV25-1
D gene: TRBD1
clone size: -
CDR3 DNA: TGTGCCAGCGCGAGGGACAGGGAAAATACTGAAGCTTTCTTT
CDR3 protein: CASARDRENTEAFF

J gene: TRBJ2-2
CDR3 length: 17
V gene: TRBV5-1
D gene: TRBD1
clone size: -
CDR3 DNA: TGCGCCAGCAGCTTCAGAGATGGGACAGGAGTTACCGGGGAGCTGTTTTTT
CDR3 protein: CASSFRDGTGVTGELFF

J gene: TRBJ1-2
CDR3 length: 14
V gene: TRBV2
D gene: -
clone size: -
CDR3 DNA: TGTGCCAGCTCGACAGCCAGGGGAAACTATGGCTACACCTTC
CDR3 protein: CASSTARGNYGYTF

J gene: TRBJ1-1
CDR3 length: 16
V gene: TRBV5-1
D gene: -
clone size: -
CDR3 DNA: TGCGCCAGCAGCCCGGCACGGGGCTCGGGGGACACTGAAGCTTTCTTT
CDR3 protein: CASSPARGSGDTEAFF

J gene: TRBJ2-3
CDR3 length: 13
V gene: TRBV6-5
D gene: TRBD1
clone size: -
CDR3 DNA: TGTGCCGGGACAGGAGCTGGCACAGATACGCAGTATTTT
CDR3 protein: CAGTGAGTDTQYF

J gene: TRBJ2-1
CDR3 length: 13
V gene: TRBV10-2
D gene: -
clone size: -
CDR3 DNA: TGCGCCACCTCGACACCTACCTACAATGAGCAGTTCTTC
CDR3 protein: CATSTPTYNEQFF

J gene: TRBJ1-2
CDR3 length: 13
V gene: TRBV7-6
D gene: TRBD1
clone size: -
CDR3 DNA: TGTGCCAGCAGCTTCACAGGGGGCAGGAGCTACACCTTC
CDR3 protein: CASSFTGGRSYTF

J gene: TRBJ2-3
CDR3 length: 14
V gene: TRBV9
D gene: TRBD2
clone size: -
CDR3 DNA: TGTGCCAGCAGCGTAGATCTAGCGGGGGCTACGCAGTATTTT
CDR3 protein: CASSVDLAGATQYF

J gene: TRBJ2-3
CDR3 length: 13
V gene: TRBV7-6
D gene: -
clone size: -
CDR3 DNA: TGTGCCAGCAGCCCCAGACTAGCAGATACGCAGTATTTT
CDR3 protein: CASSPRLADTQYF

J gene: TRBJ1-2
CDR3 length: 14
V gene: TRBV5-4
D gene: -
clone size: -
CDR3 DNA: TGTGCCAGCAGCATGCTATCCGCTAACTATGGCTACACCTTC
CDR3 protein: CASSMLSANYGYTF

J gene: TRBJ1-2
CDR3 length: 15
V gene: TRBV10-2
D gene: -
clone size: -
CDR3 DNA: TGCGCCAGCAGCGTTCTCGACAAAGATCCTTATGGCTACACCTTC
CDR3 protein: CASSVLDKDPYGYTF

J gene: TRBJ2-1
CDR3 length: 16
V gene: TRBV24-1
D gene: TRBD1
clone size: -
CDR3 DNA: TGTGCCACCAGTGACGCCGGGACAGGGGGGTACAATGAGCAGTTCTTC
CDR3 protein: CATSDAGTGGYNEQFF

J gene: TRBJ2-7
CDR3 length: 17
V gene: TRBV10-3
D gene: TRBD1
clone size: -
CDR3 DNA: TGTGCCATCAGTGAAAGTTCCGGGACAGATCTACCCTACGAGCAGTACTTC
CDR3 protein: CAISESSGTDLPYEQYF

J gene: TRBJ1-1
CDR3 length: 14
V gene: TRBV19
D gene: -
clone size: -
CDR3 DNA: TGTGCCAGTAGAGGATTCGCGGGGGACACTGAAGCTTTCTTT
CDR3 protein: CASRGFAGDTEAFF

J gene: TRBJ2-7
CDR3 length: 19
V gene: TRBV7-9
D gene: TRBD2
clone size: -
CDR3 DNA: TGTGCCAGCAGCCAAAGAATCGGGACTAGCGGGGGCCTATCCTACGAGCAGTACTTC
CDR3 protein: CASSQRIGTSGGLSYEQYF

J gene: TRBJ1-2
CDR3 length: 16
V gene: TRBV6-1
D gene: -
clone size: -
CDR3 DNA: TGTGCCAGCAGTGAAAGCCAGACACCGAGTTACTATGGCTACACCTTC
CDR3 protein: CASSESQTPSYYGYTF

J gene: TRBJ1-1
CDR3 length: 13
V gene: TRBV10-3
D gene: -
clone size: -
CDR3 DNA: TGTGCCATCACCCCGAGTGAGTTCACTGAAGCTTTCTTT
CDR3 protein: CAITPSEFTEAFF

J gene: TRBJ2-3
CDR3 length: 12
V gene: TRBV29-1
D gene: TRBD2
clone size: -
CDR3 DNA: TGCAGCGTTACGGGGGGGGCAGATACGCAGTATTTT
CDR3 protein: CSVTGGADTQYF

J gene: TRBJ2-2
CDR3 length: 15
V gene: TRBV4-1
D gene: -
clone size: -
CDR3 DNA: TGCGCCAGCAGCCAAGATCTTGGCCCGTTGGGGGAGCTGTTTTTT
CDR3 protein: CASSQDLGPLGELFF

J gene: TRBJ1-3
CDR3 length: 14
V gene: TRBV7-9
D gene: -
clone size: -
CDR3 DNA: TGTGCCAGCAGCTTTCATAGCTCTGGAAACACCATATATTTT
CDR3 protein: CASSFHSSGNTIYF

J gene: TRBJ2-7
CDR3 length: 18
V gene: TRBV4-1
D gene: -
clone size: -
CDR3 DNA: TGCGCCAGCAGCCAAGAGCTTCGCTCCGGGACATTCTTCTACGAGCAGTACTTC
CDR3 protein: CASSQELRSGTFFYEQYF

J gene: TRBJ2-1
CDR3 length: 15
V gene: TRBV28
D gene: -
clone size: -
CDR3 DNA: TGTGCCAGCAGCCTAAGGGGGGGAGACTACAATGAGCAGTTCTTC
CDR3 protein: CASSLRGGDYNEQFF

J gene: TRBJ2-5
CDR3 length: 18
V gene: TRBV5-1
D gene: TRBD2
clone size: -
CDR3 DNA: TGCGCCAGCAGCCCGGGGACTAGCGGGGGGGCTTCCCAAGAGACCCAGTACTTC
CDR3 protein: CASSPGTSGGASQETQYF

J gene: TRBJ2-5
CDR3 length: 14
V gene: TRBV6-1
D gene: -
clone size: -
CDR3 DNA: TGTGCCAGCAGTGATTTGGCACCGGGAAAGACCCAGTACTTC
CDR3 protein: CASSDLAPGKTQYF

J gene: TRBJ1-5
CDR3 length: 13
V gene: TRBV24-1
D gene: -
clone size: -
CDR3 DNA: TGTGCCACCCCCCCGCAGGGTGATCAGCCCCAGCATTTT
CDR3 protein: CATPPQGDQPQHF

J gene: TRBJ2-5
CDR3 length: 15
V gene: TRBV9
D gene: -
clone size: once
CDR3 DNA: TGTGCCAGCAGCGTAGGACAGATGATTCAAGAGACCCAGTACTTC
CDR3 protein: CASSVGQMIQETQYF

J gene: TRBJ2-3
CDR3 length: 15
V gene: TRBV6-2/TRBV6-3
D gene: -
clone size: once
CDR3 DNA: TGTGCCAGCAGTTTAATGGCCCTTAGCACAGATACGCAGTATTTT
CDR3 protein: CASSLMALSTDTQYF

J gene: TRBJ2-3
CDR3 length: 15
V gene: TRBV7-2
D gene: -
clone size: -
CDR3 DNA: TGTGCCAGCAGCTTAGTGGCTCGGGGCACAGATACGCAGTATTTT
CDR3 protein: CASSLVARGTDTQYF

J gene: TRBJ1-5
CDR3 length: 14
V gene: TRBV28
D gene: -
clone size: -
CDR3 DNA: TGTGCCAGCAGTTTGAGGGGAGGATGGCAGCCCCAGCATTTT
CDR3 protein: CASSLRGGWQPQHF

J gene: TRBJ1-5
CDR3 length: 18
V gene: TRBV4-1
D gene: -
clone size: -
CDR3 DNA: TGCGCCAGCAGCCAAGACCCCTCACAGGCATATAGCAATCAGCCCCAGCATTTT
CDR3 protein: CASSQDPSQAYSNQPQHF

J gene: TRBJ2-5
CDR3 length: 16
V gene: TRBV19
D gene: TRBD2
clone size: -
CDR3 DNA: TGTGCCAGTAGTAGGGGGTCTAGCGGGAACCAAGAGACCCAGTACTTC
CDR3 protein: CASSRGSSGNQETQYF

J gene: TRBJ1-4
CDR3 length: 16
V gene: TRBV2
D gene: TRBD1
clone size: once
CDR3 DNA: TGTGCCAGCAGCATCCAACTGACAGGGAGAGATGAAAAACTGTTTTTT
CDR3 protein: CASSIQLTGRDEKLFF

J gene: TRBJ2-3
CDR3 length: 15
V gene: TRBV7-9
D gene: TRBD2
clone size: -
CDR3 DNA: TGTGCCAGTAAGTCGTGGCGGGGGGCCCCAGATACGCAGTATTTT
CDR3 protein: CASKSWRGAPDTQYF

J gene: TRBJ1-3
CDR3 length: 16
V gene: TRBV13
D gene: -
clone size: -
CDR3 DNA: TGTGCCAGCAGCTCCCGGACAGAAGCTCCTGGAAACACCATATATTTT
CDR3 protein: CASSSRTEAPGNTIYF

J gene: TRBJ2-3
CDR3 length: 15
V gene: TRBV11-2
D gene: -
clone size: -
CDR3 DNA: TGTGCCAGCAGCTTAGGTGGGGGGGCCTCAGATACGCAGTATTTT
CDR3 protein: CASSLGGGASDTQYF

J gene: TRBJ1-5
CDR3 length: 14
V gene: TRBV5-5
D gene: -
clone size: -
CDR3 DNA: TGTGCCAGCAGCTTACAGGGTCTTAATCAGCCCCAGCATTTT
CDR3 protein: CASSLQGLNQPQHF

J gene: TRBJ1-1
CDR3 length: 14
V gene: TRBV5-6
D gene: TRBD1
clone size: few
CDR3 DNA: TGTGCCAGCAGCTATGGGACAGGGAGGACTGAAGCTTTCTTT
CDR3 protein: CASSYGTGRTEAFF